The 3 T cell receptor beta chains below all came from one sample that was sequenced in a study of tumor-infiltrating lymphocytes in oesophageal squamous cell carcinoma. MiXCR was run by TCRdb on the PCR reads, yielding one entry per CDR3 protein. The data contain about 16,000 distinct CDR3 sequences, less than 55% of them singletons. Material for sequencing was blood. These receptors were taken from a female donor with esophageal squamous cell carcinoma.

V is TRBV28 and J is TRBJ2-5, with 10 bases aligning to TRBD1. V trimming: 6 bases; J trimming: 3 bases; junction bases outside the gene matches: 4. Per the germline V gene, CDR1 is MDHEN and CDR2 is SYDVKM. The CDR3 is made up of 14 amino acids. The CDR3 sequence is CASSPGTGEETQYF. The CDR3 DNA reads as TGTGCCAGCAGCCCCGGGACAGGGGAAGAGACCCAGTACTTC.

In this sample, this clonotype turned up many times. This chain links TRBV5-1 with TRBJ2-1, with TRBD1 as a possible D gene (5 bases). The CDR3 has 14 residues. Germline CDR1 and CDR2: SGHRS and YFSETQ. V was trimmed by 0 bases and J by 8 bases, leaving 12 bases between them. CDR3 coding DNA: TGCGCCAGCAGCTTGGGTATGGGGCCGGATGAGCAGTTCTTC. The encoded protein is CASSLGMGPDEQFF.

This clonotype was seen a single time. This CDR3 reads CASSYVDEQFF. In DNA form, the CDR3 reads TGTGCCAGCAGTTACGTCGATGAGCAGTTCTTC. The chain combines TRBV6-6 with TRBJ2-5; no clear D. The J call may be mistaken, given a closer DNA end match to TRBJ2-1. The germline gives CDR1 MNHNY, CDR2 SVGAGI (reference sequence). The CDR3 is made up of 11 amino acids.